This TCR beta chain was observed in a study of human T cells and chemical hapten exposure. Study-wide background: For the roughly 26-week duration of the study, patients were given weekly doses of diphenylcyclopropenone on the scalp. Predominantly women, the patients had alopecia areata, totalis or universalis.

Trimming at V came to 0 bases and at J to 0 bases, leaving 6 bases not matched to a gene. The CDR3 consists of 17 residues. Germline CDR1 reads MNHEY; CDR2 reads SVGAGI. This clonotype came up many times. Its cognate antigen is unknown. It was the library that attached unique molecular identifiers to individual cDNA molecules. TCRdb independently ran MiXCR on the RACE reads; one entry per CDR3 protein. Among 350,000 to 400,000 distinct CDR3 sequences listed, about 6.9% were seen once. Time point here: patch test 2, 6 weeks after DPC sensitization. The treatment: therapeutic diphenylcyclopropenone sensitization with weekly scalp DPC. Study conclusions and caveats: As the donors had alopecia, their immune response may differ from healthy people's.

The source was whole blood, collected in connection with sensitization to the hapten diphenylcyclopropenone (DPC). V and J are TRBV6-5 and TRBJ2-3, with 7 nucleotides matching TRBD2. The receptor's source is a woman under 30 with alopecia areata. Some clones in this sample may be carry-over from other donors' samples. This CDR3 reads CASSYSWASGSTDTQYF. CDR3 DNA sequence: TGTGCCAGCAGTTACTCCTGGGCTAGCGGCAGCACAGATACGCAGTATTTT.